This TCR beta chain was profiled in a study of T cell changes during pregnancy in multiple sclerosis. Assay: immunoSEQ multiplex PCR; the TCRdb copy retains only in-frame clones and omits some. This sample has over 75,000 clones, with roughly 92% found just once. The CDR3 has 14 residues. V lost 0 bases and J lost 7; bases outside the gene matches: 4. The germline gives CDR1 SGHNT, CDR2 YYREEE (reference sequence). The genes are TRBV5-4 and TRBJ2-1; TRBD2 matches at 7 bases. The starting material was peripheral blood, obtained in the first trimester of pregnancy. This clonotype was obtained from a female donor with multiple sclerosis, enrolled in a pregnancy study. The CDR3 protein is CASSLVGLPNEQFF. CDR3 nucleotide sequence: TGTGCCAGCAGCTTGGTGGGACTACCGAATGAGCAGTTCTTC.